This T cell receptor (beta chain) was sequenced during a study of CD8+ T cells in alopecia areata. Sequencing relied on a cDNA template that was reverse transcribed from extracted RNA. Only in-frame clones appear in the TCRdb table, and some are missing; sequencing was by immunoSEQ multiplex PCR. The repertoire holds some 100,000 clones, with about 61% as singletons. Broader study findings: Compared with mice, patients displayed less clear TCR sharing, possibly for HLA-related reasons.

On this clone itself: The antigen is undetermined.

Sorting from PBMCs produced CD4+ and CD8+ T cells. The sequence derives from a human donor in good health. The specimen was CD4+ T cells sorted from blood.

CDR3 DNA sequence: TGCGCCAGCAGCTTGGATGGGGGGCTCGAGCAGTACTTC. Translated: CASSLDGGLEQYF. The chain is built from TRBV5-1 and TRBJ2-7; D tentatively fits TRBD1 or TRBD2 (6 bases each). The length of the CDR3 is 13 residues. Trimming left V 0 bases short and J 6 bases short, with 10 bases between. Germline assignment: CDR1 SGHRS and CDR2 YFSETQ.